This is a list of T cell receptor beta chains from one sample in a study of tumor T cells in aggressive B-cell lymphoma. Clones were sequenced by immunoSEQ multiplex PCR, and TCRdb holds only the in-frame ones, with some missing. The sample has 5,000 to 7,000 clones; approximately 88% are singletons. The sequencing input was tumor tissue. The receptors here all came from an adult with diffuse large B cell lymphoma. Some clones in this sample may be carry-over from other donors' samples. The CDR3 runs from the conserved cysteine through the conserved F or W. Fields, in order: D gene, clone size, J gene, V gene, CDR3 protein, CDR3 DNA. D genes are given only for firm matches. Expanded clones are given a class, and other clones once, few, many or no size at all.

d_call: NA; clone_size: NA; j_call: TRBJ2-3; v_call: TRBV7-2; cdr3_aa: CASSLTGTDTQYF; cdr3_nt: TGTGCCAGCAGCTTAACGGGGACAGATACGCAGTATTTT
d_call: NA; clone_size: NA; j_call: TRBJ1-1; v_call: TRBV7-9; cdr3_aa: CASSLAGGAGTEAFF; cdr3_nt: TGTGCCAGCAGCTTAGCGGGGGGGGCGGGTACTGAAGCTTTCTTT
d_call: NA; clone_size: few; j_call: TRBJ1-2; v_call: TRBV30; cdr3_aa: CAWTRLGRLGYTF; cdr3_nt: TGTGCCTGGACCCGCTTGGGCCGCTTAGGCTACACCTTC
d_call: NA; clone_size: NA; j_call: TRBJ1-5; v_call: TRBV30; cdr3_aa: CAWSAYLRAGQPQHF; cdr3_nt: TGTGCCTGGAGTGCCTATCTCAGGGCAGGACAGCCCCAGCATTTT
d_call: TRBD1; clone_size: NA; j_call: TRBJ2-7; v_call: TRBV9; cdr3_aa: CASSAGTGGFYEQYF; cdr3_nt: TGTGCCAGCAGCGCCGGGACAGGGGGGTTCTACGAGCAGTACTTC
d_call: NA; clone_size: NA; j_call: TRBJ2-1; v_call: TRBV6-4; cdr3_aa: CASSAEGNEQFF; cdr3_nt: TGTGCCAGCAGTGCTGAGGGTAATGAGCAGTTCTTC
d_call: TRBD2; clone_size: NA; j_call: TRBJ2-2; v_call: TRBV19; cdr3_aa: CASSIDPSGSAGELFF; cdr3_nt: TGTGCCAGTAGTATAGACCCTAGCGGGAGCGCCGGGGAGCTGTTTTTT
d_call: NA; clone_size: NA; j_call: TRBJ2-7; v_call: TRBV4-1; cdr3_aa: CASSGTAHEQYF; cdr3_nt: TGCGCCAGCAGCGGGACTGCACACGAGCAGTACTTC
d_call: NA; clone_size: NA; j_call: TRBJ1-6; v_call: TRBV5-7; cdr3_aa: CASSLSGSSPLHF; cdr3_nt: TGTGCCAGCAGTCTCAGTGGGAGTTCACCCCTCCACTTT
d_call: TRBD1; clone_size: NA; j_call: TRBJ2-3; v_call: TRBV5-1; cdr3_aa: CASSLSQGVDTQYF; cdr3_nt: TGCGCCAGCAGCTTGAGTCAGGGGGTAGATACGCAGTATTTT
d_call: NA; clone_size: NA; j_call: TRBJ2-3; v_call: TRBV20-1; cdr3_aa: CSASGTDTQYF; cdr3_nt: TGCAGTGCTTCAGGGACAGATACGCAGTATTTT
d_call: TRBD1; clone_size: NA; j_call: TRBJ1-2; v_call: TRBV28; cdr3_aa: CASTPPGGRGYTF; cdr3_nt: TGTGCCAGCACTCCCCCAGGGGGTCGTGGCTACACCTTC
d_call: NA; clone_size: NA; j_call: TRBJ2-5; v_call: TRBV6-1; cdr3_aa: CASSLLSETQYF; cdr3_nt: TGTGCCAGCAGCCTTCTCTCAGAGACCCAGTACTTC
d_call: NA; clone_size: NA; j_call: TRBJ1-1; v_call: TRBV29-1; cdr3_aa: CSVESLSAFF; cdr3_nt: TGCAGCGTTGAATCTCTGAGCGCTTTCTTT
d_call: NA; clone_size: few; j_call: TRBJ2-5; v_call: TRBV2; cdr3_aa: CASTEGRFYQETQYF; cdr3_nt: TGTGCCAGCACCGAGGGCAGGTTTTACCAAGAGACCCAGTACTTC
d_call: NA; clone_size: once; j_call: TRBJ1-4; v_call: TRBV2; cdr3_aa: CASSGGPNEKLFF; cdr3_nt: TGTGCCAGCAGTGGGGGGCCTAATGAAAAACTGTTTTTT